This entry features one T cell receptor (beta chain) sequence. Its target is unknown. The method was immunoSEQ multiplex PCR; TCRdb's version includes in-frame clones alone and lacks a portion of them. Seen here are about 43,000 clones, approximately 70% observed once, and the top ten hold about 2.8%. Each patient relapsed following autologous stem cell transplantation, and prior brentuximab vedotin exposure differed. This record belongs to a study of PD-1 blockade in classical Hodgkin lymphoma. The study's findings and limits: There was a significant rise in CD4+ TCR diversity by C4D1, with no such rise for CD8+. Anyone who began nivolumab under 1 year after ASCT was excluded. Patients newly diagnosed and complete responders had comparable baseline diversity. Baseline TCR diversity was reportedly lower in newly diagnosed patients than in healthy donors. It was reported as lower still in relapsed/refractory patients.

Trimming pared 0 bases from V and 4 bases from J, leaving 14 bases between. The V gene's germline CDR1 is SGHRS and CDR2 YFSETQ. The CDR3 sequence is 17 residues long. The origin of this receptor is a human donor with classical Hodgkin lymphoma. Sequenced here: peripheral blood mononuclear cells (PBMCs), sampled before the second cycle of nivolumab. This rearrangement joins TRBV5-1 to TRBJ2-6; weak D call: TRBD2 (7 bases). DNA for the CDR3: TGCGCCAGCAGCTTGGCCGCGGGGGCGGCCGGGGCCAACGTCCTGACTTTC. The encoded protein is CASSLAAGAAGANVLTF.